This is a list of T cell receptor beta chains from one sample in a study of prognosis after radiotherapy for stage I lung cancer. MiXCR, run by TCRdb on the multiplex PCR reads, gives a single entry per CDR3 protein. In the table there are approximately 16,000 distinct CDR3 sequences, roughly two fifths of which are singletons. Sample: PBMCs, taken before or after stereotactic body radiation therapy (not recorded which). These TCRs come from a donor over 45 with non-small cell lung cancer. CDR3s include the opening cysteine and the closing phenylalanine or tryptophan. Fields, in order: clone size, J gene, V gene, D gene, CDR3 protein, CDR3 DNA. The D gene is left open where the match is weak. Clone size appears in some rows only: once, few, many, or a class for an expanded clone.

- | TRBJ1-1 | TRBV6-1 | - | CASSLRLGYTEAFF | TGTGCCAGCAGCCTACGACTCGGGTACACTGAAGCTTTCTTT
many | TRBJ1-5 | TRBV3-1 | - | CASSQGSQPQHF | TGTGCCAGCAGCCAAGGAAGTCAGCCCCAGCATTTT
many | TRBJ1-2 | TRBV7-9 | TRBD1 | CASSPPGQGGGYTF | TGTGCCAGCAGCCCTCCGGGACAGGGGGGTGGCTACACCTTC
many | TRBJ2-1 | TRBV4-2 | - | CASSQEQSYNEQFF | TGTGCCAGCAGCCAAGAACAGTCTTACAATGAGCAGTTCTTC
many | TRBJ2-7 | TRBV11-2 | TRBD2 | CASSPRLALSYEQYF | TGTGCCAGCAGCCCCCGACTAGCTCTCTCCTACGAGCAGTACTTC
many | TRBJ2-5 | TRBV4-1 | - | CASSLAPGTPQETQCF | TGCGCCAGCAGCCTCGCCCCCGGGACACCTCAAGAGACCCAGTGCTTC
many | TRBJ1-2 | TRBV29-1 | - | CSVELGVFDGYTF | TGCAGCGTTGAATTGGGGGTCTTTGATGGCTACACCTTC
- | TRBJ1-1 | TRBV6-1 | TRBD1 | CSAPCPTGSNEAFF | TGTAGTGCCCCCTGTCCGACAGGGTCCAATGAAGCTTTCTTT
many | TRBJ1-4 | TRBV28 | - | CASSWGGATNEKLFF | TGTGCCAGCAGCTGGGGCGGTGCAACTAATGAAAAACTGTTTTTT
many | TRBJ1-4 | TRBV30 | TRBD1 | CAWTSSTGAEKLFF | TGTGCCTGGACATCCTCAACAGGGGCTGAAAAACTGTTTTTT
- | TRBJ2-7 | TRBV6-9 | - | CAIIYGGAADEQYF | TGTGCCATCATTTATGGCGGTGCCGCCGACGAGCAGTACTTC
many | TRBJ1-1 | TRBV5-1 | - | CASSQQGTNTEAFF | TGCGCCAGCAGCCAACAGGGTACGAACACTGAAGCTTTCTTT
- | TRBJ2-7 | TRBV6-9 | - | CASSYGAVGFYEQYF | TGTGCCAGCAGTTACGGGGCTGTAGGTTTCTACGAGCAGTACTTC
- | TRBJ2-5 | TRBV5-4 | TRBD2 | CASSLSGGASETQYF | TGTGCCAGCAGCTTAAGCGGGGGGGCGTCTGAGACCCAGTACTTC
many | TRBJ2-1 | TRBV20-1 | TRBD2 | CSAREFLAGNNNEQFF | TGCAGTGCTAGAGAATTCCTAGCGGGAAATAATAATGAGCAGTTCTTC
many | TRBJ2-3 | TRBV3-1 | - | CASSQVGGSTGTQYF | TGTGCCAGCAGCCAAGTAGGGGGTTCGACAGGTACGCAGTATTTT
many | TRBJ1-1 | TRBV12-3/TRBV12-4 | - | CASSFRGVEAFF | TGTGCCAGCAGTTTTAGAGGGGTCGAGGCTTTCTTT
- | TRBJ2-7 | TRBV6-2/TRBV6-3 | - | CASSYLTSWGLEQYF | TGTGCCAGCAGTTACTTGACTAGCTGGGGGCTGGAGCAGTACTTC
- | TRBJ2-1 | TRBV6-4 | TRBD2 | CSSKRDGGLSNEQFF | TGTTCCAGTAAGCGGGACGGTGGACTAAGCAATGAGCAGTTCTTC
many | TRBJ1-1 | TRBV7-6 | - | CASSSFGPDEGWAFF | TGTGCCAGCAGCTCGTTTGGGCCAGACGAGGGGTGGGCTTTCTTT
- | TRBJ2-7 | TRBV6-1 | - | CASSDHSSYEQYF | TGTGCCAGCAGTGACCACAGCTCCTACGAGCAGTACTTC
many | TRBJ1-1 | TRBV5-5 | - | CASSLTENTEAFF | TGTGCCAGCAGCTTGACAGAGAACACTGAAGCTTTCTTT
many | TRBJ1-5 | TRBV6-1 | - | CASSEFPSYSSQPQHF | TGTGCCAGCAGTGAGTTTCCGAGTTATAGCAGTCAGCCCCAGCATTTT
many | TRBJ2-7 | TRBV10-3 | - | CAISADYAYEQYF | TGTGCCATCAGTGCGGACTATGCCTACGAGCAGTACTTC
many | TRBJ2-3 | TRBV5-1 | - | CASSSGTASTDTQYF | TGCGCCAGCAGCTCCGGGACTGCTAGCACAGATACGCAGTATTTT
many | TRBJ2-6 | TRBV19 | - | CASSTTSRDPSGANVLTF | TGTGCCAGTAGTACGACTTCGCGGGATCCCTCTGGGGCCAACGTCCTGACTTTC
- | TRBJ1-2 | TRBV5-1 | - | CASSPGGYGYTF | TGCGCCAGCAGCCCTGGGGGGTATGGCTACACCTTC